Shown below are 10 T cell receptor beta chains from a single sample sequenced in a study of blood T cell repertoires in COVID-19. Sequencing used immunoSEQ multiplex PCR; TCRdb keeps in-frame clones, though not all of them. The table shows under 200,000 clones, with 70% to 90% occurring only once. Material for sequencing was peripheral blood. These receptor sequences come from a woman older than 75 with acute or convalescent COVID-19.

This clone came up a few times. The V call is TRBV4-2, the J call TRBJ2-7; 12 positions agree with TRBD2. The V gene's germline CDR1 is LGHNA and CDR2 YNFKEQ. The ends lost 4 bases at V and 0 bases at J; junction bases unmatched: 10. The CDR3 contains 18 residues. CDR3 residues: CASSPTRTSGVSSYEQYF. The DNA of the CDR3 is TGTGCCAGCAGCCCTACCCGGACTAGCGGGGTGAGCTCCTACGAGCAGTACTTC.

This rearrangement joins TRBV18 to TRBJ1-1; TRBD1 matches 7 bases. The CDR3 runs 14 residues. Trimming at V came to 0 bases and at J to 4 bases, leaving 2 bases not matched to a gene. Looked up from germline, CDR1 is KGHSH and CDR2 is LQKENI. The CDR3 DNA reads TGTGCCAGCTCACCACCACAGGGGCTCACTGAAGCTTTCTTT. This encodes CASSPPQGLTEAFF.

The chain carries TRBV7-2 and TRBJ2-2; 7 nucleotides line up with TRBD2. Germline V gene lookup returns CDR1 SGHTA and CDR2 FQGNSA. This CDR3 has 16 residues. The ends lost 1 base at V and 6 bases at J; junction bases unmatched: 8. The CDR3 region is CASSLVSSGTAGELFF. CDR3 nucleotides: TGTGCCAGCAGCTTAGTGTCTAGCGGTACCGCCGGGGAGCTGTTTTTT. Together with reference TRBV7-2 and TRBJ2-2, the CDR3 gives the full variable domain: GAGVSQSPSNKVTEKGKDVELRCDPISGHTALYWYRQSLGQGLEFLIYFQGNSAPDKSGLPSDRFSAERTGGSVSTLTIQRTQQEDSAVYLCASSLVSSGTAGELFFGEGSRLTVL.

The chain links TRBV19 to TRBJ1-5; 8 bases line up with TRBD1. With 5 bases clipped from V and 3 bases from J, the junction kept 9 bases outside the gene matches. There are 16 residues in the CDR3. Germline lookup yields CDR1 LNHDA and CDR2 SQIVND (reference sequence). The CDR3 DNA sequence: TGTGCCAGTAGTCCAAGGGGGACAGGCCACAATCAGCCCCAGCATTTT. Translation gives CASSPRGTGHNQPQHF.

The chain uses TRBV6-1 and TRBJ2-1; 11 nucleotides line up with TRBD2. This CDR3 contains 17 residues. Germline V gene sequence: CDR1 MNHNS, CDR2 SASEGT. V shed 4 bases, J shed 7 bases, and the junction held 12 bases outside the gene matches. This CDR3 reads CASSVPSGRPRGNEQFF. The CDR3 bases are TGTGCCAGCAGTGTGCCTAGCGGGAGGCCGAGGGGGAATGAGCAGTTCTTC.

The chain joins TRBV25-1 to TRBJ1-1; weak D call: TRBD1 (5 bases). V lost 2 bases to trimming and J lost 3 bases, with 13 bases between them. The CDR3 has 15 amino acids. The V gene's germline CDR1 is MGHDK and CDR2 SYGVNS. CDR3 loop: CASSERGRGDTEAFF. The CDR3 nucleotides read TGTGCCAGCAGTGAAAGGGGTAGGGGCGACACTGAAGCTTTCTTT.

This sequence joins TRBV11-3 and TRBJ2-2; possible D gene TRBD2, 5 bases. From germline, CDR1 is SGHNT and CDR2 YENEEA. V lost 3 bases and J lost 4, with 21 bases in between. The CDR3 is 18 amino acids. CDR3 bases: TGTGCCAGCAGCTTGGACTCCCACGGAGGTCGAGGCACCGGGGAGCTGTTTTTT. Translated: CASSLDSHGGRGTGELFF.

This chain uses TRBV25-1 with TRBJ1-2; a possible D gene is TRBD1 (6 bases). The CDR3 loop spans 14 amino acids. V was cut by 3 bases and J by 6 bases, with 14 bases left in between. The V gene's germline CDR1 is MGHDK and CDR2 SYGVNS. In DNA form, the CDR3 reads TGTGCCAGCAGTGAGAGGGGGGGTCGGCATGGCTACACCTTC. It codes for CASSERGGRHGYTF.

The chain links TRBV5-1 to TRBJ1-1; 7 bases are shared with TRBD1. The CDR3 runs 15 residues. CDR1 is SGHRS and CDR2 is YFSETQ in the germline V gene. V was clipped by 1 base and J by 6 bases; unmatched bases: 9. DNA for the CDR3: TGCGCCAGCAGCTTGACCTCTAGGACAGGCGCTGAAGCTTTCTTT. Translation: CASSLTSRTGAEAFF.

This clone was seen a few times. This sequence joins TRBV21-1 and TRBJ1-4; the D call of TRBD1 is as the table states it, not checked on the DNA. TRBV21-1 is noted as a pseudogene. The CDR3 runs 16 residues. For the CDR3, the DNA is TGTGCCAGCAGCCCCGGACAGAACTCAACTAATGAAAAACTGTTTTTT. Its translation is CASSPGQNSTNEKLFF.